This is a list of T cell receptor beta chains from one sample in a study of blood T cell repertoires in COVID-19. Libraries were prepared by immunoSEQ multiplex PCR; TCRdb keeps only in-frame clonotypes and omits some of them. The sample contains 57,000 or so clones, around 85% of which appear only once. The sample was peripheral blood. The receptors were gathered from a man in his 70s with acute or convalescent COVID-19. Each CDR3 is given with its conserved first and last residue. Fields, in order: clone size, J gene, V gene, D gene, CDR3 protein. D genes are given only for firm matches. For some rows the clone size is stated as once, few or many, or as a class when expanded; others skip it.

.	TRBJ1-5	TRBV28	TRBD1	CASSPQGAGDQPQHF
.	TRBJ1-1	TRBV7-6	.	CASSLNGGVNTEAFF
.	TRBJ1-3	TRBV7-6	.	CASSLWGEAGNTIYF
.	TRBJ2-3	TRBV5-4	TRBD2	CASRMTSGGGGDTQYF
.	TRBJ2-3	TRBV19	TRBD2	CASRGLLLSGGPSSTDTQYF
.	TRBJ1-2	TRBV19	.	CASSSPRDTDYGYTF
once	TRBJ1-2	TRBV2	TRBD1	CASSERSRGPNYGYTF
.	TRBJ2-4	TRBV19	.	CASSLNGQSKNIQYF
.	TRBJ1-2	TRBV7-2	.	CASSPDRTLHGYTF
.	TRBJ2-1	TRBV6-8	TRBD1	CASSTPRDRDYNEQFF
.	TRBJ2-3	TRBV3-1/TRBV3-2	.	CASSPPGTDTQYF
.	TRBJ2-5	TRBV5-5	.	CASILWGGSKETQYF
.	TRBJ1-6	TRBV6-5	.	CASSYSGGDNSPLHF
.	TRBJ1-1	TRBV11-1	.	CASSHPPGRQTEAFF
.	TRBJ1-2	TRBV14	.	CANSHSYGYTF
.	TRBJ2-2	TRBV4-2	TRBD2	CASSLGTSGGVGGTGELFF
.	TRBJ2-7	TRBV5-1	TRBD1	CASRRGQGALEQYF
.	TRBJ2-4	TRBV5-1	.	CASSPRGSAKNIQYF
.	TRBJ1-2	TRBV13	.	CASSFLVRPTMGYTF
.	TRBJ1-4	TRBV2	TRBD1	CASRAPGQYNEKLFF
.	TRBJ1-5	TRBV7-8	.	CASSKSSSNQPQHF
.	TRBJ2-7	TRBV27	TRBD1	CASSFSLGTGLSYEQYF
.	TRBJ2-7	TRBV10-3	TRBD1	CAISEPQGAGEQYF
.	TRBJ1-3	TRBV25-1	.	CASSWGRGNTIYF
.	TRBJ2-5	TRBV5-1	.	CASRISLVVEETQYF
.	TRBJ2-1	TRBV10-2	TRBD2	CASSDNSKTSGGGEQFF
few	TRBJ1-2	TRBV2	TRBD1	CASSPGQGVYGYTF
.	TRBJ2-7	TRBV6-4	TRBD1	CASSERRDRVTYEQYF
.	TRBJ1-6	TRBV2	.	CASREGTGSPLHF
once	TRBJ2-2	TRBV2	.	CASSLTGELFF
.	TRBJ2-6	TRBV27	.	CASSPTTESSGANVLTF
once	TRBJ1-4	TRBV5-5	TRBD1	CASSLLKASDREEKLFF
few	TRBJ1-4	TRBV7-9	.	CASSFVGGTEKLFF
.	TRBJ1-1	TRBV5-6	TRBD1	CASSPRQGRGAAFF
.	TRBJ1-5	TRBV28	.	CASRNTGNQPQHF
.	TRBJ1-1	TRBV3-1/TRBV3-2	.	CASSQEAGNTEAFF
.	TRBJ1-6	TRBV28	.	CASKEIHSSPLHF
.	TRBJ1-1	TRBV18	TRBD1	CASSPRQGAGTEAFF
.	TRBJ2-3	TRBV19	.	CASMGWGADTQYF
.	TRBJ1-2	TRBV3-1/TRBV3-2	TRBD1	CASSQELTGEYHYGYTF